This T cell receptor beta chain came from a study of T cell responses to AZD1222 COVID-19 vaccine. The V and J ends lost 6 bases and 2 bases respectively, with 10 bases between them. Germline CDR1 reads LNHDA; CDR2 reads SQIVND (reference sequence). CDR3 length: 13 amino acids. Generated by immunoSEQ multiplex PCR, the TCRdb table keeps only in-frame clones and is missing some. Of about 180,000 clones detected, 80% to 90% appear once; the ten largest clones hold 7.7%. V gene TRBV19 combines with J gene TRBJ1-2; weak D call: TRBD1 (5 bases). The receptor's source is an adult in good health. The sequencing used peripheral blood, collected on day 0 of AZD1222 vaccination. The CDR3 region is CASRPTANYGYTF. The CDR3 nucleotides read TGTGCCAGTAGACCGACAGCCAACTATGGCTACACCTTC.